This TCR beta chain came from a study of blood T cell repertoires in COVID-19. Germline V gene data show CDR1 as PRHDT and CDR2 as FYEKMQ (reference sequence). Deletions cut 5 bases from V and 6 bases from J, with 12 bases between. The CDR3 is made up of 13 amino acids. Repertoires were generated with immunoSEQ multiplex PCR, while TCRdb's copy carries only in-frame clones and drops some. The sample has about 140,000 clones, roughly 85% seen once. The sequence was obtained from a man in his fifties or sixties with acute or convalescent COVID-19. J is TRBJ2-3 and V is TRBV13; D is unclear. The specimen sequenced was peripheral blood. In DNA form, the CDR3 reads TGTGCCAGCAGCGCGTTCCTAAGTGATACGCAGTATTTT. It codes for CASSAFLSDTQYF.